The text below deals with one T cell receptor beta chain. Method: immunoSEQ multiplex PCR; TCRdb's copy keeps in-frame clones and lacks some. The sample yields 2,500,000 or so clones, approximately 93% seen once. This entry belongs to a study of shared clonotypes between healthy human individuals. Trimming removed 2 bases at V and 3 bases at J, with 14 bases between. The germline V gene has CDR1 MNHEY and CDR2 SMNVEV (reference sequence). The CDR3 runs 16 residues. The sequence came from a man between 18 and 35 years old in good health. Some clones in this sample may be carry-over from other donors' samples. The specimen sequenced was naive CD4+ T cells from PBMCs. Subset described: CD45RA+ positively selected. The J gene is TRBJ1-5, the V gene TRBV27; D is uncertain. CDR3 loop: CASSLRYPGHNQPQHF. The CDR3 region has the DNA TGTGCCAGCAGTTTAAGATATCCAGGCCACAATCAGCCCCAGCATTTT.